Following are 9 T cell receptor beta chains from one sample sequenced in a study of blood T cell repertoires in COVID-19 (dated by TCRdb to 2020 to 2021). The library was made by the immunoSEQ multiplex PCR assay. Imported from immuneACCESS, the table was reduced by TCRdb to in-frame sequences with V and J called. These copies leave out some clones; in studies compared against another copy, an unresolved V gene accounts for under half, and the cause of the remainder is not known. A total of about 300,000 clones appear in this sample, over 80% of them only once. Jointly, the top ten make up over 5.5% of the sample. Input material: peripheral blood. The receptors stem from a woman aged 45-59 years with COVID-19, enrolled during active disease.

This chain links TRBV6-5 with TRBJ1-4; D is perhaps TRBD1 (5 bases). Trimming shortened V by 7 bases and J by 8 bases, and 14 bases separated the two germline ends. This CDR3 comprises 13 residues. CDR1 and CDR2 from the germline V gene are MNHEY and SVGAGI. The CDR3 region has the DNA TGTGCCAGCAAAAAGACACAGGCGGAAAAACTGTTTTTT. As protein: CASKKTQAEKLFF.

The rearrangement uses TRBV13 and TRBJ1-4, with TRBD1 as a possible D gene (6 bases). The CDR3 length is 16 residues. In germline, CDR1 is PRHDT, CDR2 FYEKMQ (reference sequence). V lost 2 bases and J lost 5, with 15 bases in between. The CDR3 loop is CASSLSGVGRNEKLFF. The CDR3 DNA sequence: TGTGCCAGCAGCTTATCAGGGGTCGGGCGAAATGAAAAACTGTTTTTT.

The V and J genes are TRBV5-4 and TRBJ2-7, with D maybe TRBD1 (5 bases). V was trimmed by 1 base and J by 2 bases, leaving 10 bases between them. CDR1 and CDR2 (germline): SGHNT, YYREEE (reference sequence). This CDR3 has 14 residues. CDR3 bases: TGTGCCAGCAGCTTGTGGGGCGTCCCCTACGAGCAGTACTTC. This translates into CASSLWGVPYEQYF.

The J gene is TRBJ1-2, the V gene TRBV5-4, with TRBD1 as a possible D gene (5 bases). This CDR3 region has 13 residues. V lost 5 bases and J lost 2, with 10 bases in between. Looked up from germline, CDR1 is SGHNT and CDR2 is YYREEE (reference sequence). The CDR3 coding sequence is TGTGCCAGCAGTTTCCACAGGAACTATGGCTACACCTTC. Translated, it gives CASSFHRNYGYTF.

The chain links TRBV29-1 to TRBJ1-1, with TRBD1 identical over 7 bases. The CDR3 sequence is 14 residues long. The V gene end was trimmed by 5 bases and the J gene end by 1 base; junction bases not matched to a gene: 7. Germline-derived CDR1 and CDR2 are SQVTM and ANQGSEA. This CDR3 is CSVNVRQGNTEAFF. CDR3 nucleotide sequence: TGCAGCGTTAACGTCCGACAGGGGAACACTGAAGCTTTCTTT.

The chain links TRBV2 to TRBJ2-7; D is perhaps TRBD1 (6 bases). The CDR3 covers 15 residues. V dropped 7 bases and J dropped 2 bases, with 18 bases sitting between them. Germline assignment: CDR1 SNHLY and CDR2 FYNNEI. CDR3 protein: CASIPKGGPTYEQYF. CDR3 bases: TGTGCCAGCATCCCAAAAGGGGGTCCGACCTACGAGCAGTACTTC.

The sample holds one count of this clone. The chain couples TRBV19 to TRBJ2-5; 9 positions agree with TRBD2. The CDR3 extends over 15 amino acids. CDR1 and CDR2 (germline): LNHDA, SQIVND (reference sequence). The V gene end was trimmed by 2 bases and the J gene end by 5 bases; junction bases not matched to a gene: 6. CDR3 residues: CASSISLAGLETQYF. In nucleotides, the CDR3 is TGTGCCAGTAGTATAAGCCTAGCGGGACTTGAGACCCAGTACTTC.

This chain joins TRBV5-4 and TRBJ2-1, with a tentative D call TRBD2 (5 bases). V lost 3 bases to trimming and J lost 9 bases, with 16 bases between them. Germline CDR1 is SGHNT and CDR2 is YYREEE (reference sequence). CDR3 length: 14 amino acids. The CDR3 DNA reads TGTGCCAGCAGCTCCGCGGGTGGGAAGCTTGAGCAGTTCTTC. Protein: CASSSAGGKLEQFF.

The V and J genes are TRBV19 and TRBJ2-3, with TRBD2 as a possible D gene (5 bases). The length of the CDR3 is 18 residues. Germline assignment: CDR1 LNHDA and CDR2 SQIVND (reference sequence). The V end lost 5 bases, the J end lost 2 bases, and 23 bases lay between the germline ends. The CDR3 sequence: CASSLPALRAETTDTQYF. DNA for the CDR3: TGTGCCAGTAGTCTCCCCGCCCTGCGAGCGGAGACCACAGATACGCAGTATTTT.